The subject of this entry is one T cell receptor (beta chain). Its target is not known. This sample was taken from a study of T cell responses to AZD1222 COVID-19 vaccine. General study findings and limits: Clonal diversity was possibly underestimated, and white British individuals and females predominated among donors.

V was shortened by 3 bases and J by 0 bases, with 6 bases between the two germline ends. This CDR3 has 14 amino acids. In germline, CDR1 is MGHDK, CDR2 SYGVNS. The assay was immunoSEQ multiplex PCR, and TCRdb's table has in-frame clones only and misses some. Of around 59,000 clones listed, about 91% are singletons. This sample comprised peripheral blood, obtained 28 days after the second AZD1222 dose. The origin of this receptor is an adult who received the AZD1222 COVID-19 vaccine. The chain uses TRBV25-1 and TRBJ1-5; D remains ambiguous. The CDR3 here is CASSDPYSNQPQHF. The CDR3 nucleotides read TGTGCCAGCAGTGACCCGTATAGCAATCAGCCCCAGCATTTT.